These 8 T cell receptor beta chains originate from one sample sequenced in a study of cytomegalovirus exposure and HLA in healthy donors. The PCR used 60 Vbeta and 13 Jbeta primers. This table comes from immunoSEQ multiplex PCR, and its TCRdb copy is limited to in-frame clones, with some not included. The sample consists of about 150,000 clones, around 63% of them appearing once. The sample was PBMCs. The receptors shown here come from a human donor in good health.

The V call is TRBV19, the J call TRBJ2-4, with D tentatively TRBD2 (6 bases). CDR3 length: 17 residues. CDR1 is LNHDA, CDR2 SQIVND, per germline (reference sequence). The V end lost 6 bases, the J end lost 2 bases, and 20 bases lay between the germline ends. DNA of the CDR3: TGTGCCAGTAGCTATCCCGACGGGAGAAGTTCCAAAAACATTCAGTACTTC. This translates into CASSYPDGRSSKNIQYF.

The sample holds one count of this clone. This chain connects TRBV27 to TRBJ2-3, with TRBD2 identical over 8 bases. The ends lost 6 bases at V and 5 bases at J; junction bases unmatched: 16. This CDR3 spans 17 amino acids. CDR1 MNHEY and CDR2 SMNVEV come from the germline V gene (reference sequence). CDR3 residues: CASREPQAGVLGDTQYF. CDR3 coding DNA: TGTGCCAGCAGGGAACCCCAAGCGGGAGTCCTTGGAGATACGCAGTATTTT.

CDR3 residues: CSYRNTEAFF. The CDR3 bases are TGCAGCTATCGTAACACTGAAGCTTTCTTT. V usage is TRBV29-1 and J usage is TRBJ1-1, with D unresolved. The CDR3 totals 10 residues. Germline CDR1 and CDR2: SQVTM and ANQGSEA. The V and J ends lost 8 bases and 2 bases respectively, with 6 bases between them. The complete variable domain, with remaining parts taken from reference TRBV29-1 and TRBJ1-1, reads SAVISQKPSRDICQRGTSLTIQCQVDSQVTMMFWYRQQPGQSLTLIATANQGSEATYESGFVIDKFPISRPNLTFSTLTVSNMSPEDSSIYLCSYRNTEAFFGQGTRLTVV.

This clone is a singleton in its sample. This chain connects TRBV18 to TRBJ2-5; D ambiguous. The end of the DNA is better explained by TRBJ2-7, so the J call may be wrong. Germline V gene data show CDR1 as KGHSH and CDR2 as LQKENI. This CDR3 region has 14 residues. CDR3 region: CASSPRFEAYEQYF. CDR3 nucleotide sequence: TGTGCCAGCTCACCACGTTTCGAAGCGTACGAGCAGTACTTC.

The rearrangement joins TRBV6-5 to TRBJ1-2; weak D call: TRBD1 (6 bases). V lost 6 bases and J lost 4, with 9 bases in between. The CDR3 is made up of 12 amino acids. The germline V gene has CDR1 MNHEY and CDR2 SVGAGI. The CDR3 protein is CASRQGLYGYTF. The CDR3 DNA reads TGTGCCAGCAGACAGGGCCTCTATGGCTACACCTTC.

The chain couples TRBV9 to TRBJ2-1; 7 bases line up with TRBD1. Germline V gives CDR1 SGDLS, CDR2 YYNGEE. V shed 4 bases, J shed 6 bases, and the junction held 10 bases outside the gene matches. The CDR3 is 15 residues long. The CDR3 DNA is TGTGCCAGCAGCCCGCCTCCAGACAGGGCCAATGAGCAGTTCTTC. Encoded protein: CASSPPPDRANEQFF.

The chain has TRBV19 and TRBJ2-1, with 7 bases that match TRBD2. V gave up 6 bases and J gave up 7 bases; unmatched junction bases: 15. Looked up from germline, CDR1 is LNHDA and CDR2 is SQIVND (reference sequence). The CDR3 has 16 residues. The CDR3 nucleotides are TGTGCCAGTAGCCCCAACCAAGCGGGACCAACAAATGAGCAGTTCTTC. Encoded protein: CASSPNQAGPTNEQFF.

The genes are TRBV4-1 and TRBJ2-7; the D gene is possibly TRBD1 (5 bases). The germline V and J ends were trimmed by 0 bases and 3 bases, with 9 bases remaining between them. Germline assignment: CDR1 MGHRA and CDR2 YSYEKL. The CDR3 is 14 amino acids. CDR3 protein: CASSQDPGIYEQYF. CDR3 DNA sequence: TGCGCCAGCAGCCAAGATCCAGGGATCTACGAGCAGTACTTC.